This T cell receptor (beta chain) was sequenced during a study of cytomegalovirus exposure and HLA in healthy donors. Broader study findings: Reports indicated that the classifier achieved high specificity and sensitivity in diagnosing cytomegalovirus status. On later analysis, the bulk of CMV-associated TCR beta chains appeared to be HLA-restricted.

This CDR3 has 11 residues. Germline V gives CDR1 SNHLY, CDR2 FYNNEI. Trimming cost V 10 bases and J 4 bases, with 10 bases left between them. PCR amplification relied on 60 Vbeta primers (plus 13 Jbeta primers). As processed by the authors: Around 11 million shared chains were among approximately 80 million unique TCR beta chains counted in a later analysis. Method: immunoSEQ multiplex PCR; TCRdb's copy keeps in-frame clones and lacks some. V and J calls and clone size are as listed in that table; D and trimming were resolved from the DNA. The table shows roughly 200,000 clones, with around a tenth occurring only once. Worth noting for this clone: Its antigen remains unknown.

The sequence was obtained from a young woman in good health and CMV-seropositive. V usage is TRBV2 and J usage is TRBJ1-2, with TRBD1 as a possible D gene (5 bases). Sequencing input: PBMCs. In DNA, the CDR3 is TGTGCCACCCAGGGTTCCTATGGCTACACCTTC. It translates to CATQGSYGYTF.